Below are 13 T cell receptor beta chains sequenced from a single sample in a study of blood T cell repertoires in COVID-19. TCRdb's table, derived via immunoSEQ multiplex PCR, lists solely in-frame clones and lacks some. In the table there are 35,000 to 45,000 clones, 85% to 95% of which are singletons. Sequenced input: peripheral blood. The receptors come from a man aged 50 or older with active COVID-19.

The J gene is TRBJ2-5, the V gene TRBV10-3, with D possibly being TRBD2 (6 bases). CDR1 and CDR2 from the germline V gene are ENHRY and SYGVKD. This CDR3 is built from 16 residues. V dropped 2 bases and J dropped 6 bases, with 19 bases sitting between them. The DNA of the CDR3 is TGTGCCATCAGTGAGGGAGGGGCAGGGTCTCAAAAGACCCAGTACTTC. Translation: CAISEGGAGSQKTQYF.

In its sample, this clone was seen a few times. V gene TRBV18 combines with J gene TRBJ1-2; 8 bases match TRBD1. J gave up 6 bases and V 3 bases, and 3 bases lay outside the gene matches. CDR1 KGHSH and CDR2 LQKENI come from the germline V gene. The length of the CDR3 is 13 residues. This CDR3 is CASSPDREDGYTF. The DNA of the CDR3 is TGTGCCAGCTCACCGGACAGGGAGGATGGCTACACCTTC.

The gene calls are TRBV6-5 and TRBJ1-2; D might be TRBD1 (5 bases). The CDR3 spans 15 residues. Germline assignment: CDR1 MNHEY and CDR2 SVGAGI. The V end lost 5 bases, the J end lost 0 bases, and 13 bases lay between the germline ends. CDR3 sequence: CASSLRAGANYGYTF. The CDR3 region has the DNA TGTGCCAGCAGTCTCAGGGCAGGCGCTAACTATGGCTACACCTTC.

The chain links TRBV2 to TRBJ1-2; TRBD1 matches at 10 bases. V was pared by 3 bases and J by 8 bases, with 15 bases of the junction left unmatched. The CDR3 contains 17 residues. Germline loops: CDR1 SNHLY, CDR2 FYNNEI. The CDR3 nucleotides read TGTGCCAGCAGTGAGGACAGGGGGGAACCGAGACCCCGGGGCTACACCTTC. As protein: CASSEDRGEPRPRGYTF.

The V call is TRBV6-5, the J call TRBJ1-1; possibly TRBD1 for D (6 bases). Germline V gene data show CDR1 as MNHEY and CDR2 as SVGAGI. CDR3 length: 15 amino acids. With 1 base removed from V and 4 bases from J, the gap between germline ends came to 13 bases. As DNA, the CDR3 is TGTGCCAGCAGTTACTTTGACGGCAGGGGCACTGAAGCTTTCTTT. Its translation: CASSYFDGRGTEAFF.

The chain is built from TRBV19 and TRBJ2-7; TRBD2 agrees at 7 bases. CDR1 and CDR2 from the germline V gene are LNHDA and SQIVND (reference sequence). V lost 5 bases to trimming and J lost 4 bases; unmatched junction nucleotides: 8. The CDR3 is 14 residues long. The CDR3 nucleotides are TGTGCCAGTAGTTCCCAGCGGGGCCCGTACGAGCAGTACTTC. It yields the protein CASSSQRGPYEQYF.

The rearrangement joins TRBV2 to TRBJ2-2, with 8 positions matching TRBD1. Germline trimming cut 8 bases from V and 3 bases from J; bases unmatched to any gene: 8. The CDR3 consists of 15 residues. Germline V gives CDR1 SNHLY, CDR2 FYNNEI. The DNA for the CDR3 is TGTGCCAGCGGTCCCGGGACAGGTTACACCGGGGAGCTGTTTTTT. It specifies CASGPGTGYTGELFF.

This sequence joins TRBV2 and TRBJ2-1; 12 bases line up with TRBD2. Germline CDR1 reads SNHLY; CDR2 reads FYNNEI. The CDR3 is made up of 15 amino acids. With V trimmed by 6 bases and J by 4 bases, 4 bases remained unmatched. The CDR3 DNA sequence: TGTGCCAGCAGGCCCCTAGCGGGAGGGTACAATGAGCAGTTCTTC. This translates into CASRPLAGGYNEQFF.

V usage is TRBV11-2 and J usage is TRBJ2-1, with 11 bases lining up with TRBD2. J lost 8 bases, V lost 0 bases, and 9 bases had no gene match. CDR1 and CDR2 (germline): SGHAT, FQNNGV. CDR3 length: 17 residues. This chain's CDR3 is CASSLDRSGRVYHEQFF. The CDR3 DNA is TGTGCCAGCAGCTTAGATCGTAGCGGGAGGGTATACCATGAGCAGTTCTTC.

CDR3 DNA sequence: TGTGCCAGCAGTTCCCAGGACATCTACGAGCAGTACTTC. Its translation: CASSSQDIYEQYF. This chain uses TRBV28 with TRBJ2-7; a weak D match, TRBD1 (5 bases). The CDR3 runs to 13 residues. Looked up from germline, CDR1 is MDHEN and CDR2 is SYDVKM. V was trimmed by 4 bases and J by 3 bases, leaving 10 bases between them.

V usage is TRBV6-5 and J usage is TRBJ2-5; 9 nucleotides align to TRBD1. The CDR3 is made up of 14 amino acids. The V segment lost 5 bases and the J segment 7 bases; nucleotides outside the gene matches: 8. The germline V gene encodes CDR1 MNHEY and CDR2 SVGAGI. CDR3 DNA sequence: TGTGCCAGCAGTACTAGGGACAGGGCAGGGACCCAGTACTTC. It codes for CASSTRDRAGTQYF.

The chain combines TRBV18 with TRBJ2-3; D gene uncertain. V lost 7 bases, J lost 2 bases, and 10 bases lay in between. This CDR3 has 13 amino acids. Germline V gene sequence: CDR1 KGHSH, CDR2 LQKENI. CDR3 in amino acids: CASFEALTDTQYF. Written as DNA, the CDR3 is TGTGCCAGCTTTGAAGCCCTCACAGATACGCAGTATTTT.

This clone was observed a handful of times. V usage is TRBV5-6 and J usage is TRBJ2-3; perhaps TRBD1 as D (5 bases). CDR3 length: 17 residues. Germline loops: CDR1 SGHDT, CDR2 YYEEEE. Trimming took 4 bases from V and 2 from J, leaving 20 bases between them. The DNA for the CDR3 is TGTGCCAGCAGCCGCCGGGTAGGGGCGGATGCCACAGATACGCAGTATTTT. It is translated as CASSRRVGADATDTQYF.